This section outlines one TCR beta chain sequence together with its context. Its antigen is not known. This record comes from a study of T cell responses to AZD1222 COVID-19 vaccine. For the study at large: Analyses pooled second doses at about 4 or about 12 weeks. Overall study results and limits: Donors were mostly white British, more females; clonal diversity possibly underestimated.

Libraries were prepared by immunoSEQ multiplex PCR; TCRdb keeps only in-frame clonotypes and omits some of them. The sample includes 100,000 or so clones, 90% to 95% seen only once; the top ten take 2.2%. Unmatched junction bases numbered 7, after V lost 4 bases and J lost 0 bases. This CDR3 has 17 amino acids. The germline V gene encodes CDR1 SGHRS and CDR2 YFSETQ. The source of this sequence is an adult in good health. The chain links TRBV5-1 to TRBJ1-6, with 7 nucleotides matching TRBD1. Here the sequenced sample was peripheral blood, taken on day 0 of AZD1222 vaccination. The DNA of the CDR3 is TGCGCCAGCAGCCTCGCCGGGGACAGCTCCTATAATTCACCCCTCCACTTT. It is translated as CASSLAGDSSYNSPLHF. Together with reference TRBV5-1 and TRBJ1-6, the CDR3 gives the full variable domain: KAGVTQTPRYLIKTRGQQVTLSCSPISGHRSVSWYQQTPGQGLQFLFEYFSETQRNKGNFPGRFSGRQFSNSRSEMNVSTLELGDSALYLCASSLAGDSSYNSPLHFGNGTRLTVT.